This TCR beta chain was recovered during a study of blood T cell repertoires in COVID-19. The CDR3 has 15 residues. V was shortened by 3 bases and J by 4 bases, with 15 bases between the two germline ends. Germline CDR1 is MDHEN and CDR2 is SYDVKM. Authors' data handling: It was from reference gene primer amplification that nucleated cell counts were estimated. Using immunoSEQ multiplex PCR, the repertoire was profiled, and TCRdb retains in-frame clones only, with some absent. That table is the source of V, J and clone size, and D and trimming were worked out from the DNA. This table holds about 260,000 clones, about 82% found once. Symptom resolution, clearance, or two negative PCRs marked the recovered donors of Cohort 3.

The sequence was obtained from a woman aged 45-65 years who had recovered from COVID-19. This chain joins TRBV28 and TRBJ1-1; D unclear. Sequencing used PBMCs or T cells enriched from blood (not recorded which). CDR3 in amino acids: CASSLPPHEGTEAFF. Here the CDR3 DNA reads TGTGCCAGCAGTTTGCCCCCACACGAGGGCACTGAAGCTTTCTTT.